A selection of T cell receptor beta chains follows, all from one sample in a study of cytomegalovirus exposure and HLA in healthy donors. Clones were read by immunoSEQ multiplex PCR, and TCRdb kept only the in-frame ones, dropping some. The sample records approximately 170,000 clones, approximately 80% being singletons. The sample comprised PBMCs. Receptor source: a woman in her thirties or forties in good health and CMV-seropositive. The CDR3 runs from the conserved cysteine through the conserved F or W. D genes are given only for firm matches. Not every row has a clone size; where given, it reads once, few, many or a size class.

size: .; D: TRBD2; J: TRBJ2-3; V: TRBV7-3; CDR3: CASSLNAGGTTDTQYF; DNA: TGTGCCAGCAGCTTAAATGCGGGGGGTACGACAGATACGCAGTATTTT
size: .; D: .; J: TRBJ2-6; V: TRBV5-6; CDR3: CASSAPGQPRSGANGLTF; DNA: TGTGCCAGCAGCGCACCGGGACAACCCCGCTCTGGGGCCAACGGCCTGACTTTC
size: .; D: TRBD1; J: TRBJ1-6; V: TRBV6-1; CDR3: CASSEVQGGSDNSPLHF; DNA: TGTGCCAGCAGTGAAGTCCAGGGGGGATCAGATAATTCACCCCTCCACTTT
size: once; D: TRBD2; J: TRBJ2-5; V: TRBV5-6; CDR3: CASSPWLAGGRKETQYF; DNA: TGTGCCAGCAGCCCGTGGTTAGCGGGGGGAAGAAAAGAGACCCAGTACTTC
size: .; D: .; J: TRBJ2-2; V: TRBV6-6; CDR3: CASAKQGPGELFF; DNA: TGTGCCAGCGCCAAACAGGGTCCCGGGGAGCTGTTTTTT
size: .; D: TRBD1; J: TRBJ1-1; V: TRBV30; CDR3: CAWSVPRQGVGASEAFF; DNA: TGTGCCTGGTCGGTACCCCGACAGGGCGTGGGTGCTTCTGAAGCTTTCTTT
size: .; D: TRBD1; J: TRBJ1-1; V: TRBV6-5; CDR3: CASRGTGLNTEAFF; DNA: TGTGCCAGCAGGGGGACAGGATTGAACACTGAAGCTTTCTTT
size: .; D: TRBD1; J: TRBJ1-2; V: TRBV19; CDR3: CASRNRGVDYGYTF; DNA: TGTGCCAGCCGGAACAGGGGAGTAGACTATGGCTACACCTTC
size: .; D: TRBD2; J: TRBJ2-1; V: TRBV6-5; CDR3: CVTRASGGHEQFF; DNA: TGTGTTACCCGGGCTAGCGGGGGTCATGAGCAGTTCTTC
size: once; D: .; J: TRBJ2-7; V: TRBV5-1; CDR3: CASSRFRDRTYSYEQYF; DNA: TGCGCCAGCAGTCGCTTCAGAGACAGAACATACTCCTACGAGCAGTACTTC
size: few; D: TRBD1; J: TRBJ2-1; V: TRBV6-1; CDR3: CASTRQGGLGEQFF; DNA: TGTGCCAGCACCAGACAGGGGGGTTTGGGTGAGCAGTTCTTC
size: once; D: .; J: TRBJ2-1; V: TRBV11-1; CDR3: CASSLKRGWGEQFF; DNA: TGTGCCAGCAGCTTAAAACGGGGTTGGGGTGAGCAGTTCTTC
size: .; D: TRBD1; J: TRBJ1-5; V: TRBV27; CDR3: CASRGQVGGNQPQHF; DNA: TGTGCCAGCAGAGGACAGGTTGGTGGGAATCAGCCCCAGCATTTT
size: .; D: .; J: TRBJ2-3; V: TRBV9; CDR3: CASSVAPLLDADTQYF; DNA: TGTGCCAGCAGCGTAGCCCCACTCCTAGATGCAGATACGCAGTATTTT
size: .; D: .; J: TRBJ1-1; V: TRBV30; CDR3: CAWSPGGNTEAFF; DNA: TGTGCCTGGAGTCCCGGGGGGAACACTGAAGCTTTCTTT
size: once; D: .; J: TRBJ1-3; V: TRBV6-1; CDR3: CASSNHFGNTIYF; DNA: TGTGCCAGCAGTAATCATTTTGGAAACACCATATATTTT
size: once; D: .; J: TRBJ1-2; V: TRBV25-1; CDR3: CASSESGGNYGYTF; DNA: TGTGCCAGCAGTGAAAGTGGAGGGAACTATGGCTACACCTTC
size: .; D: TRBD1; J: TRBJ2-5; V: TRBV5-1; CDR3: CASSWGQPETQYF; DNA: TGCGCCAGCAGCTGGGGACAGCCAGAGACCCAGTACTTC
size: few; D: .; J: TRBJ1-3; V: TRBV7-2; CDR3: CASSSTGNTIYF; DNA: TGTGCCAGCAGCTCGACAGGAAACACCATATATTTT
size: few; D: TRBD1; J: TRBJ1-1; V: TRBV5-8; CDR3: CASSLALTGGGAFF; DNA: TGTGCCAGCAGCTTGGCCCTTACAGGGGGGGGAGCTTTCTTT
size: few; D: TRBD1; J: TRBJ2-2; V: TRBV6-5; CDR3: CASSSGTGFTGELFF; DNA: TGTGCCAGCAGTTCCGGGACAGGCTTCACCGGGGAGCTGTTTTTT
size: few; D: TRBD2; J: TRBJ2-7; V: TRBV30; CDR3: CAWKLKAGGKQYF; DNA: TGTGCCTGGAAGCTGAAAGCGGGGGGTAAGCAGTACTTC
size: .; D: .; J: TRBJ1-4; V: TRBV5-6; CDR3: CASSPVDQGSTGEKLFF; DNA: TGTGCCAGCAGCCCCGTAGACCAGGGTTCGACTGGCGAAAAACTGTTTTTT
size: .; D: .; J: TRBJ1-3; V: TRBV7-2; CDR3: CASSLIQGYVGNTIYF; DNA: TGTGCCAGCAGCTTGATACAGGGTTATGTTGGAAACACCATATATTTT
size: .; D: .; J: TRBJ1-4; V: TRBV5-4; CDR3: CASSLSSGELFF; DNA: TGTGCCAGCAGCTTGTCCTCAGGGGAACTGTTTTTT
size: .; D: .; J: TRBJ1-5; V: TRBV30; CDR3: CAWSKGDSSNQPQHF; DNA: TGTGCCTGGAGTAAAGGTGACAGTAGCAATCAGCCCCAGCATTTT
size: .; D: TRBD2; J: TRBJ2-1; V: TRBV2; CDR3: CASSPSGSGGYNEQFF; DNA: TGTGCCAGCAGTCCCAGTGGGTCGGGGGGGTACAATGAGCAGTTCTTC
size: .; D: .; J: TRBJ1-1; V: TRBV11-2; CDR3: CASSLKRRKVMNTEAFF; DNA: TGTGCCAGCAGCTTAAAGCGGCGGAAAGTTATGAACACTGAAGCTTTCTTT
size: .; D: .; J: TRBJ1-2; V: TRBV19; CDR3: CASSIDPAGNYGYTF; DNA: TGTGCCAGTAGTATAGATCCGGCAGGGAACTATGGCTACACCTTC
size: .; D: .; J: TRBJ2-1; V: TRBV5-1; CDR3: CASMQAGGSEQFF; DNA: TGCGCCAGCATGCAGGCCGGTGGGAGTGAGCAGTTCTTC
size: .; D: .; J: TRBJ1-3; V: TRBV4-2; CDR3: CASSQVAGSGNTIYF; DNA: TGTGCCAGCAGCCAAGTCGCAGGCTCTGGAAACACCATATATTTT
size: .; D: TRBD1; J: TRBJ2-2; V: TRBV7-2; CDR3: CASSTLQGAAGELFF; DNA: TGTGCCAGCAGCACACTACAGGGGGCGGCCGGGGAGCTGTTTTTT
size: once; D: TRBD2; J: TRBJ2-5; V: TRBV11-1; CDR3: CASSLVSGGETQYF; DNA: TGTGCCAGCAGCTTAGTTAGCGGGGGGGAGACCCAGTACTTC
size: few; D: .; J: TRBJ2-1; V: TRBV15; CDR3: CATGGAEAYNEQFF; DNA: TGTGCCACCGGCGGGGCTGAGGCCTACAATGAGCAGTTCTTC
size: .; D: TRBD1; J: TRBJ1-5; V: TRBV28; CDR3: CASQGQGSNQPQHF; DNA: TGTGCCAGCCAGGGACAGGGGAGCAATCAGCCCCAGCATTTT
size: .; D: TRBD2; J: TRBJ2-3; V: TRBV10-1; CDR3: CASSGLPAGEPDTQYF; DNA: TGCGCCAGCAGTGGGCTCCCCGCGGGGGAACCAGATACGCAGTATTTT
size: .; D: .; J: TRBJ2-2; V: TRBV5-4; CDR3: CASSQPYGGFHGELFF; DNA: TGTGCCAGCAGCCAACCATATGGGGGGTTTCACGGGGAGCTGTTTTTT
size: .; D: TRBD1; J: TRBJ2-2; V: TRBV7-6; CDR3: CASSKQRTGRTGELFF; DNA: TGTGCCAGCAGCAAGCAACGGACAGGGCGGACCGGGGAGCTGTTTTTT
size: .; D: .; J: TRBJ1-2; V: TRBV2; CDR3: CASTAEQWTVNYGYTF; DNA: TGTGCCAGCACCGCGGAGCAGTGGACAGTTAACTATGGCTACACCTTC
size: .; D: TRBD1; J: TRBJ2-3; V: TRBV7-6; CDR3: CASSPGQGYTDTQYF; DNA: TGTGCCAGCAGCCCTGGACAGGGCTACACAGATACGCAGTATTTT
size: .; D: TRBD1; J: TRBJ2-3; V: TRBV7-2; CDR3: CASSSVGGAPDTQYF; DNA: TGTGCCAGCAGCTCAGTAGGGGGCGCCCCGGATACGCAGTATTTT
size: .; D: .; J: TRBJ1-3; V: TRBV6-1; CDR3: CASRGTGHSGNTIYF; DNA: TGTGCCAGCAGAGGGACTGGACACTCTGGAAACACCATATATTTT
size: .; D: TRBD2; J: TRBJ2-5; V: TRBV28; CDR3: CASSFGGMTPETQYF; DNA: TGTGCCAGCAGTTTCGGGGGGATGACTCCAGAGACCCAGTACTTC
size: .; D: TRBD2; J: TRBJ2-5; V: TRBV19; CDR3: CASSIARGGVQTQYF; DNA: TGTGCCAGTAGTATAGCGCGGGGGGGCGTACAGACCCAGTACTTC
size: .; D: TRBD1; J: TRBJ2-6; V: TRBV2; CDR3: CASSRDRGSSGANVLTF; DNA: TGTGCCAGCAGCCGGGACAGGGGAAGCTCTGGGGCCAACGTCCTGACTTTC
size: few; D: TRBD2; J: TRBJ2-5; V: TRBV7-9; CDR3: CASSTGLAGGRETQYF; DNA: TGTGCCAGCAGCACTGGACTAGCGGGGGGGCGTGAGACCCAGTACTTC